One sample yielded the 8 T cell receptor beta chains listed below, sequenced in a study of breast tumors, draining lymph nodes, adjacent tissues. The lymph nodes were axillary draining lymph nodes from breast cancer patients. MiXCR, applied by TCRdb to the multiplex PCR reads, yields one record per CDR3 protein. Counted here are 180,000 or so distinct CDR3 sequences, about 32% occurring once; the ten biggest clones make up about 4.5%. The specimen was axillary lymph node tissue. These receptors originate from a female donor with breast cancer. Some clones in this sample may be carry-over from other donors' samples.

This clonotype occurred many times. The chain carries TRBV4-3 and TRBJ2-3, with a possible D match to TRBD2 (6 bases). There are 14 residues in the CDR3. V lost 2 bases, J lost 6 bases, and 12 bases lay in between. Germline assignment: CDR1 LGHNA and CDR2 YSLEER. CDR3 coding DNA: TGCGCCAGCAGCCAAAGACTAGGTCCTGATACGCAGTATTTT. Protein sequence: CASSQRLGPDTQYF.

The table lists this clonotype with many counts. The J gene is TRBJ2-7, the V gene TRBV7-2, with 11 bases lining up with TRBD2. Germline V CDR1 and CDR2: SGHTA, FQGNSA. This CDR3 comprises 16 residues. The J segment lost 4 bases and the V segment lost 4 bases, leaving 9 bases of the junction unmatched. In DNA form, the CDR3 reads TGTGCCAGCAGCTCACAAAGACTAGCGGGACTTTACGAGCAGTACTTC. Translation: CASSSQRLAGLYEQYF. The entire variable domain, with the rest obtained from reference TRBV7-2 and TRBJ2-7, is as follows: GAGVSQSPSNKVTEKGKDVELRCDPISGHTALYWYRQSLGQGLEFLIYFQGNSAPDKSGLPSDRFSAERTGGSVSTLTIQRTQQEDSAVYLCASSSQRLAGLYEQYFGPGTRLTVT.

In its sample, this clonotype was seen once. The chain links TRBV7-3 to TRBJ2-3; tentative D call: TRBD2 (5 bases). Germline-derived CDR1 and CDR2 are SGHTA and FQGTGA. The CDR3 length is 15 residues. The V gene lost 6 bases and the J gene lost 4 bases, with 17 bases spanning the gap. CDR3 sequence (DNA): TGTGCCAGCAGTTCCGGGATGGGGAATCCAGATACGCAGTATTTT. Its translation is CASSSGMGNPDTQYF.

This clonotype was counted many times. The chain links TRBV20-1 to TRBJ2-1; the match to TRBD2 covers 16 bases. The CDR3 contains 17 residues. The ends lost 5 bases at V and 9 bases at J; junction bases unmatched: 13. In germline, CDR1 is DFQATT, CDR2 SNEGSKA (reference sequence). DNA for the CDR3: TGCAGTGCTCGCAAACCGGGACTAGCGGGGGGGCGGGGTGAGCAGTTCTTC. This codes for CSARKPGLAGGRGEQFF.

This clonotype was counted many times. The V call is TRBV28, the J call TRBJ2-1; possibly TRBD1 for D (6 bases). The CDR3 extends over 9 amino acids. Trimming took off 6 bases at V and 16 bases at J, with 10 bases between the two ends. Germline loops: CDR1 MDHEN, CDR2 SYDVKM. CDR3 protein: CASRHRDFF. The CDR3 DNA is TGTGCCAGCAGACACAGGGATTTCTTC.

This chain connects TRBV11-2 to TRBJ1-4, with D maybe TRBD1 (5 bases). Trimming pared 1 base from V and 8 bases from J, leaving 11 bases between. The CDR3 sequence is 14 residues long. Germline V gene sequence: CDR1 SGHAT, CDR2 FQNNGV. The CDR3 coding sequence is TGTGCCAGCAGCTTAGTGGGTCGGGGGGAAAAACTGTTTTTT. Translated, it gives CASSLVGRGEKLFF.

Many counts were recorded for this clonotype. The J gene is TRBJ2-1, the V gene TRBV24-1; tentative D call: TRBD1 (5 bases). Germline V gene lookup returns CDR1 KGHDR and CDR2 SFDVKD. This CDR3 spans 14 amino acids. Between the trimmed V and J ends, which lost 8 bases and 9 bases, there was a span of 19 bases. CDR3 DNA sequence: TGTGCCACCACAAGTTCCCAGGGAAGGGGTGAGCAGTTCTTC. Residues: CATTSSQGRGEQFF.

As to this clonotype: A much larger clone is a single base away; this may be a read error. The V call is TRBV9, the J call TRBJ1-2, with 8 bases identical to TRBD1. The CDR3 sequence is 14 residues long. Germline-derived CDR1 and CDR2 are SGDLS and YYNGEE. The CDR3, as DNA: TGTGCCAGCAGCGTTAGGCAGGGGGCTGGTGGCCACACCTTC. It specifies CASSVRQGAGGHTF.